Listed below are T cell receptor beta chains from one sample, sequenced in a study of T-cell memory formation after mild COVID-19. Using its own MiXCR run on the 5' RACE reads, TCRdb lists one record per CDR3 protein. The sample has fewer than 350,000 distinct CDR3 sequences, 7% to 10% seen once; the top ten hold approximately 23%. The specimen was PBMCs or a T cell subset sorted from them (not recorded which). Receptors originate from a man aged 18-30 years who had mild COVID-19 (a few samples of this study predate the infection). Cell type and time point are not known. Each CDR3 is given with its conserved first and last residue.

v_call	j_call	cdr3_aa
TRBV9	TRBJ2-6	CASSVGPGANVLTF
TRBV6-5	TRBJ2-2	CASSTTGQGTGELFF
TRBV12-3/TRBV12-4	TRBJ2-7	CASRDRANLYEQYF
TRBV20-1	TRBJ1-1	CSARSSRGGNTEAFF
TRBV5-1	TRBJ2-2	CASSPDKGQYTGELFF
TRBV11-2	TRBJ1-3	CASSLLGSSGNTIYF
TRBV10-3	TRBJ2-1	CAGRDSPGDEQFF
TRBV5-6	TRBJ2-5	CASSTQGGAETQYF
TRBV24-1	TRBJ1-1	CATSNTEAFF
TRBV7-2	TRBJ2-4	CASSLGTTGGMNIQYF
TRBV19	TRBJ1-1	CASKAGVTEAFF
TRBV12-5	TRBJ2-3	CASGPLFAGATDTQYF
TRBV3-1	TRBJ2-5	CASSRQGQTQYF
TRBV3-1	TRBJ1-6	CASSQNGGGDSPLHF
TRBV7-2	TRBJ1-3	CASTHRLSSGNTIYF
TRBV9	TRBJ2-3	CASSVESGGSTDTQYF
TRBV6-2/TRBV6-3	TRBJ1-1	CASSVTRGEAFF
TRBV6-6	TRBJ2-5	CASSLGTAFYQETQYF
TRBV3-1	TRBJ1-5	CASSQGGGYSNQPQHF
TRBV7-3	TRBJ2-3	CASSPSGTRGTDTQYF
TRBV7-2	TRBJ2-5	CASSLVAPGTQYF